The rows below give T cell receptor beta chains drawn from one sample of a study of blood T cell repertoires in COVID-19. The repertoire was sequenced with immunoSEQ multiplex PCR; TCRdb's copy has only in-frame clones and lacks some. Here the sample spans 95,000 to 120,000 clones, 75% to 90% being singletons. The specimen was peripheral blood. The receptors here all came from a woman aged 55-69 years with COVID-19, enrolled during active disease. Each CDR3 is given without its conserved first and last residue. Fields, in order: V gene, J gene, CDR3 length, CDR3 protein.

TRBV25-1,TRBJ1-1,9,ASIGSYEAF
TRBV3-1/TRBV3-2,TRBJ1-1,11,ASSPQGTTEAF
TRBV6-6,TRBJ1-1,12,ASRAGWVDTEAF
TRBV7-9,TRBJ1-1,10,ASSLQGSEAF
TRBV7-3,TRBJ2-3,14,ASSQGTSGDTDTQY
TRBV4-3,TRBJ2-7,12,ASSHSAGAYEQY
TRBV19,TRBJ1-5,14,ASSPWGGYSNQPQH
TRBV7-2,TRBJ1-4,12,ASSTDRGNEKLF
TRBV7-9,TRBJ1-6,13,ASSPHDSLNSPLH
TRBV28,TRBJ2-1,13,ASSRGGDKYNEQF
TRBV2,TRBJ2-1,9,ASSEGLEGF
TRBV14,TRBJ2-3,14,ASSQELAGAGDTQY
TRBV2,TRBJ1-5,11,ASKLNSNQPQH
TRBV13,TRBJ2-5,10,ASSLGRLAAY
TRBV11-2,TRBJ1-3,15,ASSSVVRSLSGNTIY
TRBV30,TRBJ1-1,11,AWSPGQNTEAF
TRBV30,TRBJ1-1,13,AWSAVTTGDTEAF
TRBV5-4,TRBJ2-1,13,ASSFPGQDYNEQF
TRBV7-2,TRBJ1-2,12,ASSTTAGDYGYT
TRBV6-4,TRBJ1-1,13,ASSPEPGLNTEAF
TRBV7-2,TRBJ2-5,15,ASSLVVGQGIQETQY
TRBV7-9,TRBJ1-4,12,ASSLDREQEKLF
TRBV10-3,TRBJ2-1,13,AINLGGSSYNEQF
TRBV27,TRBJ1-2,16,ASSSIPPGTGAGDGYT
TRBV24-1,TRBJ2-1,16,ATSDRTLPGLVNNEQF
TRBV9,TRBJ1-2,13,ASSAGTGNLFGYT
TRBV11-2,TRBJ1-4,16,ASSFGRAGDRGGEKLF
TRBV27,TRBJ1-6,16,ASSPRGQGSSYNSPLH
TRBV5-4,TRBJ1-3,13,ASSLAAGGGNTIY
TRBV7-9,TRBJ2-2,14,ASSLGGATNTGELF
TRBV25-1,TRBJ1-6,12,ASSVTGDNSPLH
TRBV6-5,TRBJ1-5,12,ASSRQGADQPQH
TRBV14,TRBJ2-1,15,ASSPGLAGGTYNEQF
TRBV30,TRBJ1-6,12,AWNPGQGNSPLH
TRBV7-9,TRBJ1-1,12,ASSLTGRFTEAF
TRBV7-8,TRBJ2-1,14,ASSSRLAGGRNEQF
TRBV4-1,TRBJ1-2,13,ASSQVADRVNGYT
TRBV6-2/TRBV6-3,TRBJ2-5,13,ASSYGTSDQETQY
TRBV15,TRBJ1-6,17,ATSRDHSRGQGVNSPLH
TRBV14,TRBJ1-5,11,ASSEGGGQPQH
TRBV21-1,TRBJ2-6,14,ASKRGHSSGANVLT
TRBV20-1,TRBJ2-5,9,SAKTRETQY
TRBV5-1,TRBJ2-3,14,ASSPRDRGLTDTQY
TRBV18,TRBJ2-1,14,ASSPLATPSYNEQF
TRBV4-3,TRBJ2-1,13,ASSQGSGAYNEQF
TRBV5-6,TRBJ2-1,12,ASSRSGGSGEQF
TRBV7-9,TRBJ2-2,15,ASSLETDRLNTGELF
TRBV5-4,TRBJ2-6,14,ASSPPRGSGANVLT
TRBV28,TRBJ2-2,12,ASVRPSNTGELF
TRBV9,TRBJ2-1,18,ASSVEGLAGAESIYNEQF
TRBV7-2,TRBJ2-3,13,ASSLAGLATDTQY
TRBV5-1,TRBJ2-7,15,ASSLFPQGGQSYEQY
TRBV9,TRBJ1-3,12,ASSSRGSGNTIY
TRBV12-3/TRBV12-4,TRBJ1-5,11,ASSRQGNQPQH
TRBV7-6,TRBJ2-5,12,ASSPTREEETQY
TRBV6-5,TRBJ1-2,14,ASSYRGTGGEYGYT
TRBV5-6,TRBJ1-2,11,ASSQGQGDGYT